The 32 T cell receptor beta chains below were found in one sample sequenced in a study of blood T cell repertoires in COVID-19. Assay: immunoSEQ multiplex PCR; the TCRdb copy retains only in-frame clones and omits some. The sample contains about 160,000 clones, 60% to 85% of which appear only once. The specimen was peripheral blood. Receptors originate from a man aged 55-75 years with acute or convalescent COVID-19.

V is TRBV5-1 and J is TRBJ2-7, with a possible D match to TRBD1 (6 bases). The CDR3 spans 12 residues. In germline, CDR1 is SGHRS, CDR2 YFSETQ. V lost 7 bases and J 2 bases, leaving 10 bases between the germline ends. The CDR3 DNA follows: TGCGCCAGCTGGGACAACGCCTACGAGCAGTACTTC. The encoded protein is CASWDNAYEQYF.

The V gene is TRBV6-1, the J gene TRBJ1-3, with D possibly being TRBD1 (5 bases). The germline CDR1 and CDR2 sequences are MNHNS and SASEGT. The V end lost 2 bases, the J end lost 4 bases, and 18 bases lay between the germline ends. CDR3 size: 17 residues. The CDR3 nucleotides are TGTGCCAGCAGTGAACCGTCTGACAAGGGGCAAGGAAACACCATATATTTT. This sequence encodes CASSEPSDKGQGNTIYF.

V is TRBV7-9 and J is TRBJ2-1, with 7 bases that match TRBD1. Germline CDR1 reads SEHNR; CDR2 reads FQNEAQ (reference sequence). This CDR3 has 13 amino acids. Trimming cost V 4 bases and J 5 bases; bases outside gene matches: 2. Written as DNA, the CDR3 is TGTGCCAGCAGCTGGGGGACAGACAATGAGCAGTTCTTC. This translates into CASSWGTDNEQFF.

This clone occurred once. The V gene is TRBV20-1, the J gene TRBJ1-2; 7 bases fit TRBD1. CDR1 is DFQATT, CDR2 SNEGSKA, per germline (reference sequence). With 3 bases clipped from V and 5 bases from J, the junction kept 6 bases outside the gene matches. The CDR3 consists of 13 residues. The CDR3 sequence is CSASAGTDYGYTF. CDR3 coding DNA: TGCAGTGCTAGTGCCGGGACAGATTATGGCTACACCTTC.

The rearrangement joins TRBV29-1 to TRBJ2-5, with 9 bases identical to TRBD1. V lost 0 bases, J lost 1 base, and 3 bases stayed unmatched. This CDR3 is built from 15 residues. CDR1 is SQVTM and CDR2 is ANQGSEA in the germline V gene. The CDR3: CSVEDLDRGQETQYF. Written as DNA, the CDR3 is TGCAGCGTTGAAGATTTGGACAGGGGCCAAGAGACCCAGTACTTC. Full variable domain (missing parts from reference TRBV29-1 and TRBJ2-5): SAVISQKPSRDICQRGTSLTIQCQVDSQVTMMFWYRQQPGQSLTLIATANQGSEATYESGFVIDKFPISRPNLTFSTLTVSNMSPEDSSIYLCSVEDLDRGQETQYFGPGTRLLVL.

This rearrangement joins TRBV29-1 to TRBJ1-1, with D uncertain. Per germline, CDR1 SQVTM and CDR2 ANQGSEA. Trimming took 7 bases from V and 3 from J, leaving 15 bases between them. This CDR3 spans 13 amino acids. The CDR3 spells CSANQRRDTEAFF. The DNA of the CDR3 is TGCAGCGCTAACCAAAGGAGGGACACTGAAGCTTTCTTT.

CDR3 loop: CASRRGQGNTEAFF. Written as DNA, the CDR3 is TGTGCCAGCAGACGAGGACAGGGGAACACTGAAGCTTTCTTT. The gene calls are TRBV7-3 and TRBJ1-1; 8 positions agree with TRBD1. Germline lookup yields CDR1 SGHTA and CDR2 FQGTGA. J lost 1 base, V lost 6 bases, and 4 bases had no gene match. This CDR3 is built from 14 residues.

J is TRBJ2-5 and V is TRBV27, with 8 bases fitting TRBD2. V shed 5 bases and J 9 bases; nucleotides not matched to a gene: 11. The CDR3 has 14 residues. Germline V lookup: CDR1 MNHEY, CDR2 SMNVEV (reference sequence). CDR3 nucleotides: TGTGCCAGCAGTAGCACTAGCGGTCCATCGGCCCAGTACTTC. This translates into CASSSTSGPSAQYF.

V and J are TRBV25-1 and TRBJ1-1; perhaps TRBD1 as D (5 bases). Trimming took off 5 bases at V and 7 bases at J, with 20 bases between the two ends. This CDR3 has 15 residues. Per the germline V gene, CDR1 is MGHDK and CDR2 is SYGVNS. CDR3 nucleotides: TGTGCCAGCAGTCCTCAAACCCCAGGGTTAGGTGAAGCTTTCTTT. Amino acids: CASSPQTPGLGEAFF.

The V call is TRBV11-2, the J call TRBJ2-2, with 9 positions matching TRBD1. V lost 5 bases and J lost 2; bases outside the gene matches: 6. The CDR3 has 16 residues. From germline, CDR1 is SGHAT and CDR2 FQNNGV. Written as DNA, the CDR3 is TGTGCCAGCAGCATTACAGGGGGCGCAAACACCGGGGAGCTGTTTTTT. It translates to CASSITGGANTGELFF.

This rearrangement joins TRBV2 to TRBJ1-6; the match to TRBD1 covers 9 bases. The CDR3 runs to 18 residues. Germline CDR1 reads SNHLY; CDR2 reads FYNNEI. With V trimmed by 0 bases and J by 8 bases, 11 bases remained unmatched. This chain's CDR3 is CASSEAIITGGGDSPLHF. The CDR3 nucleotides are TGTGCCAGCAGTGAAGCTATCATAACAGGGGGCGGTGATTCACCCCTCCACTTT.

The V call is TRBV7-9, the J call TRBJ1-1, with D perhaps matching TRBD1 (5 bases). The CDR3 loop spans 14 amino acids. Trimming shortened V by 3 bases and J by 2 bases, and 10 bases separated the two germline ends. The V gene's germline CDR1 is SEHNR and CDR2 FQNEAQ (reference sequence). For the CDR3, the DNA is TGTGCCAGCAGCTTGGGGACTTCCAACACTGAAGCTTTCTTT. This translates into CASSLGTSNTEAFF.

The chain carries TRBV7-9 and TRBJ1-2; TRBD1 matches 7 bases. Germline V gives CDR1 SEHNR, CDR2 FQNEAQ (reference sequence). The CDR3 is 15 residues long. The trim removed 5 bases at V and 2 bases at J, leaving 8 bases unmatched. The CDR3 DNA reads TGTGCCAGCAGCCTCGGGACAGATTTAAACTATGGCTACACCTTC. Translating gives CASSLGTDLNYGYTF.

This chain links TRBV20-1 with TRBJ1-5; 7 bases line up with TRBD1. Germline lookup yields CDR1 DFQATT and CDR2 SNEGSKA (reference sequence). This CDR3 is 15 amino acids long. Trimming took 3 bases from V and 6 from J; bases not matched to a gene: 11. The CDR3 DNA is TGCAGTGCTAGTAAGGGGGCAGGGCATCGTCAGCCCCAGCATTTT. Encoded protein: CSASKGAGHRQPQHF.

The V call is TRBV10-2, the J call TRBJ2-1, with TRBD1 identical over 11 bases. The CDR3 is 14 amino acids. V trimming: 6 bases; J trimming: 2 bases; junction bases outside the gene matches: 0. CDR1 and CDR2 (germline): WSHSY, SAAADI. This CDR3 is CASRGQGAYNEQFF. The CDR3 DNA follows: TGCGCCAGCAGGGGACAGGGGGCCTACAATGAGCAGTTCTTC.

This sequence joins TRBV7-9 and TRBJ2-7; tentatively, D is TRBD2 (5 bases). The CDR3 loop spans 11 amino acids. Germline assignment: CDR1 SEHNR and CDR2 FQNEAQ (reference sequence). Trimming stripped 3 bases from V and 6 bases from J, with 6 bases between. CDR3 nucleotides: TGTGCCAGCAGCTTCGGACTCGAGCAGTACTTC. Its translation is CASSFGLEQYF.

In this sample, this clone turned up once. This sequence joins TRBV5-1 and TRBJ2-7, with TRBD1 matching 8 bases. The CDR3 covers 18 residues. CDR1 is SGHRS, CDR2 YFSETQ, per germline. V trimming: 3 bases; J trimming: 1 base; junction bases outside the gene matches: 15. In nucleotides, the CDR3 is TGCGCCAGCAGCTACTCCCTAGCCGGGACAGGTAATTCCTACGAGCAGTACTTC. As protein: CASSYSLAGTGNSYEQYF.

This clone occurred a few times. The genes are TRBV2 and TRBJ1-5; D gene unclear. The CDR3 is 14 amino acids. The V gene lost 2 bases and the J gene lost 0 bases, with 5 bases spanning the gap. CDR1 is SNHLY and CDR2 is FYNNEI in the germline V gene. CDR3 sequence (DNA): TGTGCCAGCAGTGAAATGTATAGCAATCAGCCCCAGCATTTT. Amino acid sequence: CASSEMYSNQPQHF.

This chain connects TRBV5-6 to TRBJ1-3; TRBD1 is a possible D gene (5 bases). In germline, CDR1 is SGHDT, CDR2 YYEEEE. Trimming pared 4 bases from V and 9 bases from J, leaving 17 bases between. The CDR3 extends over 14 amino acids. The CDR3 coding sequence is TGTGCCAGCAGCGGGGGGACTTCTGGGGGCACCATATATTTT. This sequence encodes CASSGGTSGGTIYF.

This clone was recorded once. This chain links TRBV2 with TRBJ2-7; possible D gene TRBD1, 6 bases. Trimming took 5 bases from V and 0 from J, leaving 14 bases between them. Per the germline V gene, CDR1 is SNHLY and CDR2 is FYNNEI. The CDR3 sequence is 15 residues long. The CDR3 DNA reads TGTGCCAGCAGTCAGACAGGAAAAATCTCCTACGAGCAGTACTTC. Amino acids: CASSQTGKISYEQYF. The full variable domain, in which reference TRBV2 and TRBJ2-7 provide the parts outside the CDR3, is EPEVTQTPSHQVTQMGQEVILRCVPISNHLYFYWYRQILGQKVEFLVSFYNNEISEKSEIFDDQFSVERPDGSNFTLKIRSTKLEDSAMYFCASSQTGKISYEQYFGPGTRLTVT.

The chain carries TRBV2 and TRBJ2-3; D not resolved. V was trimmed by 3 bases and J by 1 base, leaving 2 bases between them. From germline, CDR1 is SNHLY and CDR2 FYNNEI. The CDR3 runs 12 residues. Here the CDR3 reads CASSDGTDTQYF. As DNA, the CDR3 is TGTGCCAGCAGTGACGGCACAGATACGCAGTATTTT.

This chain links TRBV7-8 with TRBJ2-2, with 7 positions matching TRBD1. Germline CDR1 SGHVS, CDR2 FQNEAQ. This CDR3 is 16 amino acids long. The V segment lost 5 bases and the J segment 0 bases; nucleotides outside the gene matches: 6. This CDR3 reads CASSAQGTANTGELFF. Written as DNA, the CDR3 is TGTGCCAGCAGCGCTCAGGGGACAGCGAACACCGGGGAGCTGTTTTTT.

This rearrangement joins TRBV5-1 to TRBJ2-3; D is uncertain. Germline lookup yields CDR1 SGHRS and CDR2 YFSETQ. The CDR3 is 14 residues long. V lost 4 bases and J lost 2, with 11 bases in between. CDR3 in DNA: TGCGCCAGCAGCCCCGGGTCGTACACAGATACGCAGTATTTT. Translated: CASSPGSYTDTQYF.

V gene TRBV18 combines with J gene TRBJ2-7; 15 bases are shared with TRBD2. The CDR3 covers 14 residues. Germline V gene data show CDR1 as KGHSH and CDR2 as LQKENI. The ends lost 4 bases at V and 5 bases at J; junction bases unmatched: 0. The CDR3 bases are TGTGCCAGCTCACGGACTAGCGGGGGGGACGAGCAGTACTTC. This sequence encodes CASSRTSGGDEQYF.

CDR3: CASSSRVNYGYTF. CDR3 DNA: TGTGCCAGCAGCAGCCGGGTGAACTATGGCTACACCTTC. The gene calls are TRBV3-1 (or the pseudogene TRBV3-2) and TRBJ1-2; the D is unclear. Germline V gene lookup returns CDR1 LGHDT and CDR2 YNNKEL (reference sequence). The CDR3 has 13 amino acids. Trimming took off 5 bases at V and 2 bases at J, with 9 bases between the two ends.

The chain recombines TRBV11-2 with TRBJ1-1; 7 bases fit TRBD1. The CDR3 contains 15 residues. The trim removed 0 bases at V and 1 base at J, leaving 2 bases unmatched. CDR1 SGHAT and CDR2 FQNNGV come from the germline V gene. The CDR3 sequence is CASSLDQGGNTEAFF. In DNA, the CDR3 is TGTGCCAGCAGCTTAGATCAGGGGGGGAACACTGAAGCTTTCTTT.

The gene calls are TRBV5-1 and TRBJ2-2, with D maybe TRBD1 (5 bases). V was trimmed by 3 bases and J by 2 bases, leaving 11 bases between them. This CDR3 has 15 amino acids. Germline V gene data show CDR1 as SGHRS and CDR2 as YFSETQ. CDR3 loop: CASSSGFPNTGELFF. CDR3 DNA sequence: TGCGCCAGCAGCTCAGGGTTTCCCAACACCGGGGAGCTGTTTTTT.

Only one count was recorded for this clone. The V call is TRBV19, the J call TRBJ1-5; D remains ambiguous. CDR3 length equals 14 residues. Trimming cost V 2 bases and J 4 bases, with 9 bases left between them. Germline V gene sequence: CDR1 LNHDA, CDR2 SQIVND (reference sequence). The CDR3 reads CASSITGPNQPQHF. For the CDR3, the DNA is TGTGCCAGTAGTATAACTGGGCCGAATCAGCCCCAGCATTTT.

The V call is TRBV19, the J call TRBJ2-1; 8 bases line up with TRBD2. V gave up 2 bases and J gave up 4 bases; unmatched junction bases: 13. CDR3 length: 18 amino acids. Germline values: CDR1 LNHDA, CDR2 SQIVND (reference sequence). The CDR3 spells CASSIFSKRGTEYNEQFF. The CDR3 region has the DNA TGTGCCAGTAGTATATTTTCGAAGCGGGGGACCGAATACAATGAGCAGTTCTTC.

The chain recombines TRBV29-1 with TRBJ2-1; 10 bases agree with TRBD2. Losses at the gene ends were 6 bases for V and 10 bases for J; bases not matched to a gene: 6. Germline V CDR1 and CDR2: SQVTM, ANQGSEA. This CDR3 region has 12 residues. The CDR3 region has the DNA TGCAGCGTAATAGCGGGGGGACACGAGCAGTTCTTC. Its protein is CSVIAGGHEQFF.

CDR3 residues: CASSQVPGQKVRTEAFF. In DNA form, the CDR3 reads TGTGCCAGCAGCCAAGTCCCGGGACAGAAGGTCCGGACTGAAGCTTTCTTT. The chain combines TRBV3-1 (or the pseudogene TRBV3-2) with TRBJ1-1; 7 nucleotides line up with TRBD1. CDR3 length: 17 amino acids. From germline, CDR1 is LGHDT and CDR2 YNNKEL (reference sequence). Trimming cost V 1 base and J 5 bases; bases outside gene matches: 13.

CDR3 loop: CAWRRSGRDEQYF. In DNA form, the CDR3 reads TGTGCCTGGAGGAGGTCTGGGAGGGACGAGCAGTACTTC. The chain couples TRBV30 to TRBJ2-7, with 7 bases fitting TRBD2. CDR1 and CDR2 (germline): GTSNPN, SVGIG (reference sequence). CDR3 length: 13 residues. With V trimmed by 3 bases and J by 5 bases, 7 bases remained unmatched.